This passage covers 26 T cell receptor beta chains from one sample sequenced in a study of shared clonotypes between healthy human individuals. Sequencing used immunoSEQ multiplex PCR; TCRdb keeps in-frame clones, though not all of them. Of 600,000 to 750,000 clones in the sample, 90% were seen once. Source material: memory CD8+ T cells from PBMCs. Stated subset: CD45RO+ cells pooled with CCR7-negative TemRA cells. These receptors all come from a man between 18 and 29 years old in good health. Some clones in this sample may be carry-over from other donors' samples.

This clone was detected once. The chain recombines TRBV13 with TRBJ2-1; D is perhaps TRBD1 (5 bases). V was trimmed by 1 base and J by 4 bases, leaving 14 bases between them. Germline V gene sequence: CDR1 PRHDT, CDR2 FYEKMQ (reference sequence). This CDR3 is 16 amino acids long. This CDR3 is CASSLVYETAYNEQFF. As DNA, the CDR3 is TGTGCCAGCAGCTTAGTTTATGAGACAGCGTACAATGAGCAGTTCTTC.

Turning to this clone: It may be a read error: a sequence one base away is much more abundant. The identical CDR3 is also encoded by other nucleotide sequences in the sample. The CDR3 coding sequence is TGTGCCAGCAGCGTGGCGGGGGCTCGGGATGAGCAGTTCTTC. This encodes CASSVAGARDEQFF. The chain carries TRBV9 and TRBJ2-1; a weak D match, TRBD2 (7 bases). Trimming left V 2 bases short and J 8 bases short, with 14 bases between. The CDR3 sequence is 14 residues long. Per the germline V gene, CDR1 is SGDLS and CDR2 is YYNGEE.

The chain has TRBV27 and TRBJ1-3; D unclear. CDR1 and CDR2 from the germline V gene are MNHEY and SMNVEV (reference sequence). V was cut by 5 bases and J by 0 bases, with 14 bases left in between. CDR3 length: 16 amino acids. The CDR3 DNA is TGTGCCAGCAGTCAAGTCGGGGTTTACTCTGGAAACACCATATATTTT. This translates into CASSQVGVYSGNTIYF.

The chain combines TRBV15 with TRBJ2-3; TRBD1 aligns across 7 bases. The germline CDR1 and CDR2 sequences are LNHNV and YYDKDF (reference sequence). V dropped 1 base and J dropped 5; count of bases not matched to a gene: 21. The CDR3 is made up of 20 amino acids. The CDR3 loop reads CATSRGEQLLATGWGDTQYF. The DNA for the CDR3 is TGTGCCACCAGCAGAGGGGAGCAGCTTTTAGCGACAGGGTGGGGAGATACGCAGTATTTT.

This sequence joins TRBV5-1 and TRBJ1-6; a possible D gene is TRBD1 (5 bases). There are 14 residues in the CDR3. From germline, CDR1 is SGHRS and CDR2 YFSETQ. V shed 4 bases and J shed 10 bases, with 15 bases lying between them. The CDR3 nucleotides read TGCGCCAGCAGCGCGGAACGGGGGAGGTCACCCCTCCACTTT. Its protein is CASSAERGRSPLHF.

The rearrangement uses TRBV5-4 and TRBJ2-1; 7 bases are a match to TRBD2. Trimming at V came to 2 bases and at J to 8 bases, leaving 10 bases not matched to a gene. The germline V gene has CDR1 SGHNT and CDR2 YYREEE (reference sequence). This CDR3 region has 15 residues. This CDR3 is CASSFGLAEKDEQFF. CDR3 in DNA: TGTGCCAGCAGCTTCGGGCTAGCGGAGAAGGATGAGCAGTTCTTC.

V gene TRBV15 combines with J gene TRBJ2-1; TRBD1 or TRBD2 may be the D gene (6 bases each). This CDR3 contains 16 residues. From germline, CDR1 is LNHNV and CDR2 YYDKDF (reference sequence). V was trimmed by 0 bases and J by 3 bases, leaving 12 bases between them. CDR3 sequence (DNA): TGTGCCACCAGCAGAGATATCAGGGGACTCTACAATGAGCAGTTCTTC. This translates into CATSRDIRGLYNEQFF.

This clone has just one count. The chain couples TRBV4-1 to TRBJ1-2; D unresolved. Per the germline V gene, CDR1 is MGHRA and CDR2 is YSYEKL. This CDR3 is built from 15 residues. Trimming took off 0 bases at V and 1 base at J, with 9 bases between the two ends. In DNA, the CDR3 is TGCGCCAGCAGCCAAGATAGAGGTGTTAACTATGGCTACACCTTC. Translated, it gives CASSQDRGVNYGYTF.

The rearrangement uses TRBV11-1 and TRBJ2-3, with a tentative D call TRBD2 (6 bases). V was pared by 5 bases and J by 4 bases, with 16 bases between. Germline V gene sequence: CDR1 SGHAT, CDR2 FQDESV (reference sequence). This CDR3 spans 15 amino acids. CDR3 residues: CASSPERDSADTQYF. In DNA form, the CDR3 reads TGTGCCAGCAGCCCCGAGAGGGACTCCGCAGATACGCAGTATTTT.

The chain employs TRBV6-1 and TRBJ2-7; 9 bases agree with TRBD1. The CDR3 runs 15 residues. The germline gives CDR1 MNHNS, CDR2 SASEGT. V lost 3 bases to trimming and J lost 3 bases; unmatched junction nucleotides: 6. This chain's CDR3 is CASSDRQGGLYEQYF. The DNA for the CDR3 is TGTGCCAGCAGTGACCGACAGGGGGGTCTCTACGAGCAGTACTTC.

The V call is TRBV7-3, the J call TRBJ1-2, with no clear D. The CDR3 is 14 residues long. Germline-derived CDR1 and CDR2 are SGHTA and FQGTGA. Trimming shortened V by 5 bases and J by 6 bases, and 16 bases separated the two germline ends. CDR3 DNA: TGTGCCAGCAGCCTGTATGGCGATATCGATGGCTACACCTTC. Translating it yields CASSLYGDIDGYTF.

The J gene is TRBJ2-7, the V gene TRBV15; TRBD1 aligns across 10 bases. Trimming at V came to 5 bases and at J to 2 bases, leaving 3 bases not matched to a gene. CDR3 length: 14 residues. CDR1 LNHNV and CDR2 YYDKDF come from the germline V gene (reference sequence). CDR3 sequence (DNA): TGTGCCACCAGCTTCGGACAGGGGGCCTACGAGCAGTACTTC. Translated, it gives CATSFGQGAYEQYF.

The chain couples TRBV7-8 to TRBJ2-5; TRBD1 agrees at 7 bases. Germline CDR1 is SGHVS and CDR2 is FQNEAQ. CDR3 length: 17 residues. J was trimmed by 0 bases and V by 2 bases; bases with no gene match: 9. CDR3 DNA: TGTGCCAGCAGCTTAAGGGGGCTCTCGGGGAACCAAGAGACCCAGTACTTC. It yields the protein CASSLRGLSGNQETQYF.

This clone was counted a few times. This chain connects TRBV4-1 to TRBJ1-5; 7 positions agree with TRBD1. Looked up from germline, CDR1 is MGHRA and CDR2 is YSYEKL. The CDR3 loop spans 15 amino acids. V lost 5 bases to trimming and J lost 2 bases; unmatched junction nucleotides: 6. CDR3 protein: CASSDREGGNQPQHF. Here the CDR3 DNA reads TGCGCCAGCAGCGACAGGGAGGGAGGCAATCAGCCCCAGCATTTT.

The gene calls are TRBV7-3 and TRBJ2-7; tentatively, D is TRBD1 or TRBD2 (6 bases each). Germline V gene sequence: CDR1 SGHTA, CDR2 FQGTGA. This CDR3 contains 12 residues. With 2 bases removed from V and 6 bases from J, the gap between germline ends came to 8 bases. CDR3 in amino acids: CASSLGGGEQYF. CDR3 nucleotide sequence: TGTGCCAGCAGCTTAGGAGGGGGCGAGCAGTACTTC.

This clone occurred once. The chain has TRBV27 and TRBJ2-3; no clear D gene. Deletions cut 0 bases from V and 2 bases from J, with 9 bases between. Germline V gene sequence: CDR1 MNHEY, CDR2 SMNVEV (reference sequence). There are 15 residues in the CDR3. The CDR3 nucleotides are TGTGCCAGCAGTTTATCGTCAGGTCCCACAGATACGCAGTATTTT. As protein: CASSLSSGPTDTQYF.

This clone was counted a single time. The rearrangement links TRBV29-1 to TRBJ2-5; D not certain. The germline V gene encodes CDR1 SQVTM and CDR2 ANQGSEA. The V end lost 3 bases, the J end lost 5 bases, and 22 bases lay between the germline ends. This CDR3 comprises 16 residues. In nucleotides, the CDR3 is TGCAGCGTTGAGTTGGGTCAGTTAGAAATTTGGGAGACCCAGTACTTC. Translation gives CSVELGQLEIWETQYF.

This chain connects TRBV27 to TRBJ2-7; TRBD2 matches at 7 bases. The trim removed 7 bases at V and 0 bases at J, leaving 12 bases unmatched. Per the germline V gene, CDR1 is MNHEY and CDR2 is SMNVEV (reference sequence). This CDR3 spans 16 amino acids. The CDR3 DNA sequence: TGTGCCAGCACCCCCTCCGGGGGAGGGGTCTCCTACGAGCAGTACTTC. Amino acids: CASTPSGGGVSYEQYF.

The chain combines TRBV9 with TRBJ1-1, with D possibly being TRBD1 (5 bases). Trimming removed 4 bases at V and 1 base at J, with 11 bases between. Germline V gene lookup returns CDR1 SGDLS and CDR2 YYNGEE. The CDR3 loop spans 14 amino acids. CDR3 region: CASSPGNPNTEAFF. The CDR3 DNA reads as TGTGCCAGCAGCCCAGGGAACCCGAACACTGAAGCTTTCTTT. Looking up the rest from reference TRBV9 and TRBJ1-1 gives the full variable domain: DSGVTQTPKHLITATGQRVTLRCSPRSGDLSVYWYQQSLDQGLQFLIQYYNGEERAKGNILERFSAQQFPDLHSELNLSSLELGDSALYFCASSPGNPNTEAFFGQGTRLTVV.

This clone was seen only once. The chain links TRBV28 to TRBJ1-5; no firm D call. There are 18 residues in the CDR3. Germline CDR1 is MDHEN and CDR2 is SYDVKM. Trimming pared 6 bases from V and 6 bases from J, leaving 27 bases between. CDR3 region: CASSLGRLLIAGGQPQHF. In DNA form, the CDR3 reads TGTGCCAGCAGCCTCGGGCGGTTACTTATAGCTGGAGGTCAGCCCCAGCATTTT.

The CDR3 nucleotides read TGTGCCAGCAGCCAAGAGTTCCAGCGGGCACGCCGGATGGATCAAGAGACCCAGTACTTC. It is translated as CASSQEFQRARRMDQETQYF. The rearrangement joins TRBV14 to TRBJ2-5; maybe TRBD2 (6 bases). Germline V CDR1 and CDR2: SGHDN, FVKESK. CDR3 length: 20 residues. Between the trimmed V and J ends, which lost 0 bases and 2 bases, there was a span of 25 bases.

The rearrangement uses TRBV5-1 and TRBJ2-7, with D possibly TRBD1 on 6 matching bases. CDR3 length: 16 residues. V shed 0 bases and J shed 3 bases, with 16 bases lying between them. The germline V gene encodes CDR1 SGHRS and CDR2 YFSETQ. The CDR3 sequence: CASSLGGPLGGYEQYF. DNA for the CDR3: TGCGCCAGCAGCTTGGGGGGGCCCCTAGGTGGCTACGAGCAGTACTTC. Full variable domain (remainder filled in from reference TRBV5-1 and TRBJ2-7): KAGVTQTPRYLIKTRGQQVTLSCSPISGHRSVSWYQQTPGQGLQFLFEYFSETQRNKGNFPGRFSGRQFSNSRSEMNVSTLELGDSALYLCASSLGGPLGGYEQYFGPGTRLTVT.

The V call is TRBV13, the J call TRBJ1-2, with TRBD1 matching 9 bases. Germline V gene lookup returns CDR1 PRHDT and CDR2 FYEKMQ (reference sequence). V lost 5 bases and J lost 2; bases outside the gene matches: 9. The CDR3 runs 16 residues. CDR3 amino acids: CASSGNMGTGNYGYTF. In nucleotides, the CDR3 is TGTGCCAGCAGCGGAAACATGGGGACAGGGAACTATGGCTACACCTTC. The full variable domain, its missing parts supplied by reference TRBV13 and TRBJ1-2, is AAGVIQSPRHLIKEKRETATLKCYPIPRHDTVYWYQQGPGQDPQFLISFYEKMQSDKGSIPDRFSAQQFSDYHSELNMSSLELGDSALYFCASSGNMGTGNYGYTFGSGTRLTVV.

The chain is built from TRBV7-8 and TRBJ2-1, with TRBD2 matching over 8 bases. CDR1 SGHVS and CDR2 FQNEAQ come from the germline V gene. With V trimmed by 4 bases and J by 8 bases, 10 bases remained unmatched. The CDR3 is 15 amino acids. The CDR3 DNA follows: TGTGCCAGCAGCTCCATAGCGGGAATAGGGGATGAGCAGTTCTTC. Translated: CASSSIAGIGDEQFF.

V is TRBV5-1 and J is TRBJ1-1; no clear D. The CDR3 has 14 residues. The germline CDR1 and CDR2 sequences are SGHRS and YFSETQ. V was shortened by 0 bases and J by 5 bases, with 11 bases between the two germline ends. CDR3 residues: CASSLAQEVTEAFF. DNA of the CDR3: TGCGCCAGCAGCTTGGCCCAGGAGGTAACTGAAGCTTTCTTT.

This sequence joins TRBV5-5 and TRBJ1-4; perhaps TRBD1 as D (6 bases). This CDR3 is built from 16 residues. Deletions cut 6 bases from V and 4 bases from J, with 19 bases between. Germline values: CDR1 SGHKS, CDR2 YYEKEE (reference sequence). In nucleotides, the CDR3 is TGTGCCAGCATGTATGAGGGGGTCTCATATAATGAAAAACTGTTTTTT. This encodes CASMYEGVSYNEKLFF.